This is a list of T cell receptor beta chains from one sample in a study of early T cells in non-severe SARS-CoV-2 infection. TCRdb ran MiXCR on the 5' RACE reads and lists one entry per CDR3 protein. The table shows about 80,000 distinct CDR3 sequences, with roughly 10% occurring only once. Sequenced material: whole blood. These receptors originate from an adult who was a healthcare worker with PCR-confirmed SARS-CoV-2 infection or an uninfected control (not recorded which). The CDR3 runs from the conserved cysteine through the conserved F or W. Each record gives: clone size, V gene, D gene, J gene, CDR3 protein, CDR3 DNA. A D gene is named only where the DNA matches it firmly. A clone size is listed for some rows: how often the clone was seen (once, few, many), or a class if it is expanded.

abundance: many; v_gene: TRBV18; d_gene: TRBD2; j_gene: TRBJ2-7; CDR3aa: CASSPAGGLYEQYF; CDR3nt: TGTGCCAGCTCCCCAGCGGGGGGACTCTACGAGCAGTACTTC
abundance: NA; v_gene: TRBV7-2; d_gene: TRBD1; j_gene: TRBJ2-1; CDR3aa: CASSPGTGPAQVF; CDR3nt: TGTGCCAGCAGCCCCGGGACAGGCCCGGCCCAGGTCTTC
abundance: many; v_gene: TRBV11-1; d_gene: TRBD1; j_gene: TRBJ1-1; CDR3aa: CASSARQGLGTEAFF; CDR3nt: TGTGCCAGCAGCGCCCGACAGGGTCTGGGCACTGAAGCTTTCTTT
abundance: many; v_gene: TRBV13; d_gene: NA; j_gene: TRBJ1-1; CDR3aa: CASSLKGEMNTEAFF; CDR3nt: TGTGCCAGCAGCCTCAAGGGGGAAATGAACACTGAAGCTTTCTTT
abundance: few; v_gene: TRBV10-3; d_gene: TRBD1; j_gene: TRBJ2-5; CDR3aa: CADSRGQHQETQYF; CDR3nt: TGTGCCGACTCCCGGGGACAGCACCAAGAGACCCAGTACTTC
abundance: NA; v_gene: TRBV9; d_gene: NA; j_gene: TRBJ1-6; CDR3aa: CASSPQSSYNSPLHF; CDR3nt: TGTGCCAGCAGCCCCCAGAGTTCCTATAATTCACCCCTCCACTTT
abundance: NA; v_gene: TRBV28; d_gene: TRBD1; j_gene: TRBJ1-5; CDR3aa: CASSLSDRGNQPQHF; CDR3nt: TGTGCCAGCAGTTTATCGGACAGGGGGAATCAGCCCCAGCATTTT
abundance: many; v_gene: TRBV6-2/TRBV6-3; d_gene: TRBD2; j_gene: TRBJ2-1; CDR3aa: CASSYALAGAYNEQFF; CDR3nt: TGTGCCAGCAGTTACGCGCTAGCGGGGGCCTACAATGAGCAGTTCTTC
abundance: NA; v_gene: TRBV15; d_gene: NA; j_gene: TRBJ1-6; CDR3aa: CATSTPGSPLHF; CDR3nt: TGTGCCACCAGCACTCCCGGTTCACCCCTCCACTTT
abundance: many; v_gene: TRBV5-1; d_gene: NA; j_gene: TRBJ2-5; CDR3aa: CASRSRSIGLGQETQYF; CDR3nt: TGCGCCAGCAGATCGAGGTCCATCGGGCTCGGACAAGAGACCCAGTACTTC
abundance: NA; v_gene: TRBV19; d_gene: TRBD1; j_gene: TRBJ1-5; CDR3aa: CASSITPTGGYQPQHF; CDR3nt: TGTGCCAGTAGTATAACACCCACAGGGGGCTACCAGCCCCAGCATTTT
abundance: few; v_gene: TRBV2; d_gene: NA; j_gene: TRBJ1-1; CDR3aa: CASSEPGPAFF; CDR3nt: TGTGCCAGCAGTGAACCAGGGCCGGCTTTCTTT
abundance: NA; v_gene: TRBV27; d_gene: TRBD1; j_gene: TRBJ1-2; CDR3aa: CASTPNRGGNYGYTF; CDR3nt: TGTGCCAGCACCCCCAACAGGGGGGGTAACTATGGCTACACCTTC
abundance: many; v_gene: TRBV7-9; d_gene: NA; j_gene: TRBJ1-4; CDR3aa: CASSLGDGNMLFF; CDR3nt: TGTGCCAGCAGCTTGGGGGACGGGAATATGCTGTTTTTT
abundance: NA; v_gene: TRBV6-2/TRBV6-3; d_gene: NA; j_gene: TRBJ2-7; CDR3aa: CASTLQDVRSSYEQYF; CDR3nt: TGTGCCAGCACCCTACAGGACGTAAGGAGCTCCTACGAGCAGTACTTC
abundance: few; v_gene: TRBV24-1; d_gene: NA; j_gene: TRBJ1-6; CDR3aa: CATSKPSSYYNSPLHF; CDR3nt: TGTGCCACCAGTAAGCCGAGCAGCTACTATAATTCACCCCTCCACTTT
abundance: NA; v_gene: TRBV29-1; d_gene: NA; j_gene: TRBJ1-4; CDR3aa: CSTRGQNNEKLFF; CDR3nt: TGCAGCACCCGGGGCCAAAATAATGAAAAACTGTTTTTT
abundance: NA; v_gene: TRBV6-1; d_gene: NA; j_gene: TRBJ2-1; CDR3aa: CASSQSWDNREQFF; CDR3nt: TGTGCCAGCAGTCAATCCTGGGACAATCGGGAGCAGTTCTTC
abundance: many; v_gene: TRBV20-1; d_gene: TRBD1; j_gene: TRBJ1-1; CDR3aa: CSARFLAGTGGGHTEAFF; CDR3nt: TGCAGTGCTAGGTTCCTCGCTGGGACAGGTGGGGGGCACACTGAAGCTTTCTTT
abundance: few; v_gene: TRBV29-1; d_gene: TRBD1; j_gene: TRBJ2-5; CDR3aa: CSVTGEQETQYF; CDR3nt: TGCAGCGTTACAGGGGAGCAAGAGACCCAGTACTTC
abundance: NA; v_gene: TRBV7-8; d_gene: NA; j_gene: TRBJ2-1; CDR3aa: CASSVKISSYNEQFF; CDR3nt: TGTGCCAGCAGCGTAAAAATTAGCTCCTACAATGAGCAGTTCTTC
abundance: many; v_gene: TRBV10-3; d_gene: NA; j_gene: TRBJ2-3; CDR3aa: CAIRPSLGTDTQYF; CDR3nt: TGTGCCATCAGGCCTAGTCTCGGCACAGATACGCAGTATTTT
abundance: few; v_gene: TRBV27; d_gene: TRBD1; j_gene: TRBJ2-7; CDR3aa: CASSFLQGYEQYF; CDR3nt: TGTGCCAGCAGTTTCTTACAGGGGTACGAGCAGTACTTC
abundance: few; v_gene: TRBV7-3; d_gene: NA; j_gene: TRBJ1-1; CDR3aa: CASSLGGGVTEAFF; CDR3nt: TGTGCCAGCAGCTTAGGCGGTGGAGTCACTGAAGCTTTCTTT
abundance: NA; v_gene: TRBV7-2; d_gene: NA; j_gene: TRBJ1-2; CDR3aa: CASSPGRGGGYGYTF; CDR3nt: TGTGCCAGCAGCCCAGGCCGTGGAGGGGGCTATGGCTACACCTTC
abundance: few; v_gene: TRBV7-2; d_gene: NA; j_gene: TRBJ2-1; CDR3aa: CASSPAGSYSYNEQFF; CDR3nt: TGTGCCAGCAGCCCCGCCGGGAGCTACTCCTACAATGAGCAGTTCTTC